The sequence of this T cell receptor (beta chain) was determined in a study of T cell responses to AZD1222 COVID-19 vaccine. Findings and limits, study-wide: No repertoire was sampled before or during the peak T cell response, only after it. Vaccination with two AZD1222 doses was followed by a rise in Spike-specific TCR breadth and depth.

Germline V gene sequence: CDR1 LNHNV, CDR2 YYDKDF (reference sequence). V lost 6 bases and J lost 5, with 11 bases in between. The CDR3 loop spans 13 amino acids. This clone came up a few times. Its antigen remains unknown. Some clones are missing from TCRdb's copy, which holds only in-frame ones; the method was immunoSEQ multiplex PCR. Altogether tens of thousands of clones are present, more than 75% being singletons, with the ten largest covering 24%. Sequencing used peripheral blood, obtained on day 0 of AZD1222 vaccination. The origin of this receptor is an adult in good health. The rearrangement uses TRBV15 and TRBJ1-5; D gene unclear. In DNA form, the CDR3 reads TGTGCCACCAGTCTCAATCTCGATCAGCCCCAGCATTTT. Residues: CATSLNLDQPQHF. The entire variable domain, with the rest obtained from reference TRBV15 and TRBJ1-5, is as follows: DAMVIQNPRYQVTQFGKPVTLSCSQTLNHNVMYWYQQKSSQAPKLLFHYYDKDFNNEADTPDNFQSRRPNTSFCFLDIRSPGLGDTAMYLCATSLNLDQPQHFGDGTRLSIL.